These T cell receptor beta chains were read from a single sample in a study of technical replicates of blood from a handful of donors. The table came from immunoSEQ multiplex PCR; TCRdb's copy has only in-frame clones and leaves some out. The top ten hold around 4.6% of the sample, which has about 73,000 clones, approximately 90% seen once. Sequencing was done on a sample of PBMCs. Every receptor here comes from a human donor in good health. Some clones in this sample may be carry-over from other donors' samples. The conserved cysteine and the conserved F or W are not part of the CDR3 here. Clone size is shown for a subset of rows, as once, few, many or a class of expanded clone.

j_gene | v_gene | len | abundance | CDR3aa
TRBJ2-7 | TRBV4-3 | 15 | NA | ASSQALAGVTWYEQY
TRBJ1-3 | TRBV5-1 | 12 | NA | ASSLGRAGNTIY
TRBJ2-1 | TRBV11-2 | 13 | NA | ASSQEPGLVNEQF
TRBJ2-3 | TRBV19 | 16 | NA | ASSNPPWREGPTDTQY
TRBJ1-4 | TRBV7-9 | 15 | NA | ASSLRQLQPGNEKLF
TRBJ1-2 | TRBV4-3 | 14 | few | ASSQDRGRDFRGYT
TRBJ1-5 | TRBV7-2 | 11 | once | ASSWTGKWPQH
TRBJ1-1 | TRBV7-2 | 14 | NA | ASSSLRLDRGTEAF
TRBJ1-5 | TRBV6-6 | 13 | NA | ASVRVAEDNQPQH
TRBJ1-2 | TRBV13 | 11 | few | ASSIRQTYGYT
TRBJ2-1 | TRBV2 | 13 | NA | ASSDKRSGGHEQF
TRBJ2-5 | TRBV5-4 | 15 | NA | ASSAGLAAVTGETQY
TRBJ2-1 | TRBV5-1 | 13 | NA | ASSSEPGTHNEQF
TRBJ2-6 | TRBV5-4 | 17 | NA | ASSRATGQVSSGANVLT
TRBJ1-4 | TRBV7-2 | 13 | NA | ASSNAGVTNEKLF
TRBJ2-7 | TRBV6-5 | 13 | NA | ASSYGTGSSYEQY
TRBJ2-6 | TRBV2 | 15 | NA | ASSTQGVGAGANVLT
TRBJ2-1 | TRBV7-9 | 14 | NA | ASSFNSGGARNEQF
TRBJ2-3 | TRBV4-3 | 14 | NA | ASSQDNGGYTDTQY
TRBJ2-3 | TRBV4-2 | 12 | NA | ASSPGLEGGTQY
TRBJ2-7 | TRBV5-1 | 10 | NA | ASSLGETKQY
TRBJ1-2 | TRBV2 | 13 | NA | ASSEVGTDHYGYT
TRBJ2-6 | TRBV12-2 | 16 | NA | ASRLGPSPGPGANVLT
TRBJ2-3 | TRBV2 | 13 | NA | ASSEERGSTDTQY
TRBJ2-7 | TRBV6-1 | 10 | NA | ASSRSSYEQY
TRBJ2-7 | TRBV11-2 | 13 | NA | ASSQGPSGVYEQY
TRBJ2-7 | TRBV18 | 12 | NA | ASSLAGSAYEQY
TRBJ2-7 | TRBV5-6 | 11 | NA | ASSRDFYYEQY
TRBJ1-6 | TRBV5-8 | 15 | NA | ASSSPREGVKNSPLH
TRBJ1-2 | TRBV4-1 | 12 | few | ASSQGTGVGGYT
TRBJ2-3 | TRBV10-2 | 12 | NA | ARSRTSESDTQY
TRBJ2-5 | TRBV6-7 | 15 | NA | ASSYPNPGLLRETQY
TRBJ1-1 | TRBV5-1 | 11 | NA | ASSLAPTGGAF
TRBJ2-1 | TRBV5-1 | 13 | NA | ASSGLTGKDNEQF
TRBJ1-2 | TRBV7-3 | 13 | few | ASSIAGQGVGGYT
TRBJ2-5 | TRBV5-1 | 13 | NA | ASSLVLAGGETQY
TRBJ1-1 | TRBV6-1 | 13 | NA | ASSEPALANTEAF
TRBJ1-4 | TRBV21-1 | 14 | NA | ASSASPGRDNEKLF
TRBJ2-5 | TRBV5-5 | 13 | once | ASSLRGPGVETQY
TRBJ2-5 | TRBV4-2 | 13 | NA | ASSDRTEGPGSQY
TRBJ1-2 | TRBV6-5 | 13 | once | ASSPGGIRGVGYT
TRBJ2-4 | TRBV4-1 | 13 | NA | ASSQGGAVKNIQY
TRBJ2-7 | TRBV27 | 12 | NA | ASSLRAGAVEQY
TRBJ2-3 | TRBV4-1 | 15 | NA | ASSQDQTSLGTDTQY
TRBJ2-3 | TRBV13 | 15 | NA | ASSFTSGGGSTDTQY
TRBJ1-2 | TRBV5-1 | 12 | NA | ASSFSRSHYGYT
TRBJ1-3 | TRBV5-1 | 13 | NA | ASSLEGNSGNTIY